A selection of T cell receptor beta chains follows, all from one sample in a study of T cells in Graves' hyperthyroidism and ophthalmopathy. TCRdb reanalysed the multiplex PCR reads using MiXCR and keeps one entry per CDR3 protein. In the table there are hundreds of thousands of distinct CDR3 sequences, 11% to 15% of which are singletons. Sequenced input: blood. These receptors originate from a woman in her thirties with Graves' hyperthyroidism that later progressed to Graves' ophthalmopathy. The CDR3 runs from the conserved cysteine through the conserved F or W. Fields, in order: CDR3 DNA, CDR3 protein, V gene, D gene, clone size, J gene. A D gene is named only where the DNA matches it firmly. A row's size may be missing; if present it is once, few, many or a size class.

CDR3 DNA: TGTGCCATCCTAGCGGGAGGGCCCCATGAGCAGTTCTTC; CDR3 protein: CAILAGGPHEQFF; V gene: TRBV19; D gene: TRBD2; clone size: many; J gene: TRBJ2-1
CDR3 DNA: TGTGCCAGCAGCGTCGGGCTAGCGGGAGGGCTCTCTGGGGCCAACGTCCTGACTTTC; CDR3 protein: CASSVGLAGGLSGANVLTF; V gene: TRBV27; D gene: TRBD2; clone size: -; J gene: TRBJ2-6
CDR3 DNA: TGCAGCGTGAGGGAGGTCGATACGCAGTATTTT; CDR3 protein: CSVREVDTQYF; V gene: TRBV29-1; D gene: -; clone size: -; J gene: TRBJ2-3
CDR3 DNA: TGTGCCAGCAGTGAACACGGACAGGGTAATCAGCCCCAGCATTTT; CDR3 protein: CASSEHGQGNQPQHF; V gene: TRBV6-1; D gene: TRBD1; clone size: many; J gene: TRBJ1-5
CDR3 DNA: TGCGCCAGCAGGTTGGGGGAGGGGGTTGCTAATGAAAAACTGTTTTTT; CDR3 protein: CASRLGEGVANEKLFF; V gene: TRBV4-1; D gene: -; clone size: -; J gene: TRBJ1-4
CDR3 DNA: TGCGCCAGCAGAGAAGCTCCCCACTCTGGGGCCAACGTCCTGACTTTC; CDR3 protein: CASREAPHSGANVLTF; V gene: TRBV5-1; D gene: -; clone size: -; J gene: TRBJ2-6
CDR3 DNA: TGTGCCACCAGTGATTTGGCAGGGCTCGAGGAGACCCAGTACTTC; CDR3 protein: CATSDLAGLEETQYF; V gene: TRBV24-1; D gene: -; clone size: many; J gene: TRBJ2-5
CDR3 DNA: TGTGCCAGCAGCCCAGGAGCAGGTGTATATAATTCACCCCTCCACTTT; CDR3 protein: CASSPGAGVYNSPLHF; V gene: TRBV27; D gene: -; clone size: many; J gene: TRBJ1-6
CDR3 DNA: TGCGCCAGCAGGGAAAGTCAGGGTGACTATGGCTACACCTTC; CDR3 protein: CASRESQGDYGYTF; V gene: TRBV5-1; D gene: -; clone size: -; J gene: TRBJ1-2
CDR3 DNA: TGCAGCGTTGACCTGGAATCGAACACCGGGGAGCTGTTTTTT; CDR3 protein: CSVDLESNTGELFF; V gene: TRBV29-1; D gene: -; clone size: -; J gene: TRBJ2-2
CDR3 DNA: TGTGCCAGCAGCTCGCGGGAGGCTGGCACAGATACGCAGTATTTT; CDR3 protein: CASSSREAGTDTQYF; V gene: TRBV11-3; D gene: TRBD2; clone size: -; J gene: TRBJ2-3
CDR3 DNA: TGTGCCAGCATCGAAGACAGGAGCATAATAGAGACCCAGTACTTC; CDR3 protein: CASIEDRSIIETQYF; V gene: TRBV25-1; D gene: -; clone size: many; J gene: TRBJ2-5
CDR3 DNA: TGCGCCAGCAGCCCCCTTGGCGAGACAGGGCCTTCGGAGACCCAGTACTTC; CDR3 protein: CASSPLGETGPSETQYF; V gene: TRBV5-1; D gene: TRBD1; clone size: few; J gene: TRBJ2-5
CDR3 DNA: TGCGCCAGCAGCTTGGGTGGTGGCGGCGATCAGCCCCAGCATTTT; CDR3 protein: CASSLGGGGDQPQHF; V gene: TRBV5-1; D gene: -; clone size: many; J gene: TRBJ1-5
CDR3 DNA: TGTGCCTGGTTCCCGGGACAGGGGGCGGAGGGCTACACCTTC; CDR3 protein: CAWFPGQGAEGYTF; V gene: TRBV30; D gene: TRBD1; clone size: many; J gene: TRBJ1-2
CDR3 DNA: TGTGCCAGCAGCGTAGAGGCGGGAGGGCTGAATGAGCAGTTCTTC; CDR3 protein: CASSVEAGGLNEQFF; V gene: TRBV9; D gene: TRBD2; clone size: many; J gene: TRBJ2-1
CDR3 DNA: TGTGCCACCAGTGAGGACCTCTACAATGAGCAGTTCTTC; CDR3 protein: CATSEDLYNEQFF; V gene: TRBV24-1; D gene: -; clone size: many; J gene: TRBJ2-1
CDR3 DNA: TGTGCCAGCAGCCGCGGACACGGGCGAACTGAAGCTTTCTTT; CDR3 protein: CASSRGHGRTEAFF; V gene: TRBV11-3; D gene: -; clone size: many; J gene: TRBJ1-1
CDR3 DNA: TGTGCCAGCAGCCAAGAAAGAGGGACTGGGACCCAGTACTTC; CDR3 protein: CASSQERGTGTQYF; V gene: TRBV3-1; D gene: -; clone size: many; J gene: TRBJ2-5
CDR3 DNA: TGTGCCAGCACCCAAAATCGGGCCCTGGGGAACACTGAAGCTTTCTTT; CDR3 protein: CASTQNRALGNTEAFF; V gene: TRBV12-3/TRBV12-4; D gene: -; clone size: many; J gene: TRBJ1-1
CDR3 DNA: TGTGCCAGTAGTATAGGGACAGTCGAACTCAACTATGGCTACACCTTC; CDR3 protein: CASSIGTVELNYGYTF; V gene: TRBV19; D gene: -; clone size: -; J gene: TRBJ1-2
CDR3 DNA: TGCAGTGCTAGTCCAGTCGCACGGGGGCCGAATCAGCCCCAGCATTTT; CDR3 protein: CSASPVARGPNQPQHF; V gene: TRBV20-1; D gene: -; clone size: many; J gene: TRBJ1-5
CDR3 DNA: TGTGCCAGCAGGTCCGGACAGGGGGATGAGCAGTTCTTC; CDR3 protein: CASRSGQGDEQFF; V gene: TRBV6-1; D gene: TRBD1; clone size: many; J gene: TRBJ2-1
CDR3 DNA: TGTGCCAGCAGTTTTCATAGCTCTGGAAACACCATCTATTTT; CDR3 protein: CASSFHSSGNTIYF; V gene: TRBV6-5; D gene: -; clone size: -; J gene: TRBJ1-3
CDR3 DNA: TGTGCCACCAGTGATCCCGGACAGGGGGAGTACTTC; CDR3 protein: CATSDPGQGEYF; V gene: TRBV24-1; D gene: TRBD1; clone size: many; J gene: TRBJ2-5
CDR3 DNA: TGTGCCAGCAGAGAGGACAGGGACTATGGCTACACCTTC; CDR3 protein: CASREDRDYGYTF; V gene: TRBV9; D gene: TRBD1; clone size: -; J gene: TRBJ1-2
CDR3 DNA: TGTGCCAGCAGTATACAGGGGGCTAGCGAGCAGTACTTC; CDR3 protein: CASSIQGASEQYF; V gene: TRBV27; D gene: TRBD1; clone size: few; J gene: TRBJ2-7
CDR3 DNA: TGTGCCAGCAGTTCCGATATGCAGCGTGGGAGAAACATTCAGTACTTC; CDR3 protein: CASSSDMQRGRNIQYF; V gene: TRBV6-5; D gene: -; clone size: many; J gene: TRBJ2-4
CDR3 DNA: TGTGCCAGTAGTTTTCGGACACCTGGGAATGAAAAACTGTTTTTT; CDR3 protein: CASSFRTPGNEKLFF; V gene: TRBV19; D gene: -; clone size: many; J gene: TRBJ1-4
CDR3 DNA: TGTGCCACCAGTACCGGCCGGGCCCCTAACATTCAGTACTTC; CDR3 protein: CATSTGRAPNIQYF; V gene: TRBV15; D gene: -; clone size: -; J gene: TRBJ2-4
CDR3 DNA: TGTGCCATCAGTGACCAGGCCGCACCCCTCTATGGCTACACCTTC; CDR3 protein: CAISDQAAPLYGYTF; V gene: TRBV10-3; D gene: -; clone size: many; J gene: TRBJ1-2
CDR3 DNA: TGTGCCAGCAACGTAGTAGGTAGCGGGGAGCTGTTTTTT; CDR3 protein: CASNVVGSGELFF; V gene: TRBV7-9; D gene: -; clone size: -; J gene: TRBJ2-2
CDR3 DNA: TGTGCCAGCAGCCTAGGACAGGGAGGGCAAGATACGCAGTATTTT; CDR3 protein: CASSLGQGGQDTQYF; V gene: TRBV14; D gene: -; clone size: many; J gene: TRBJ2-3
CDR3 DNA: TGTGCCAGCAGTTTGAGAAGGGGCAATCAGCCCCGGCACTTT; CDR3 protein: CASSLRRGNQPRHF; V gene: TRBV12-3/TRBV12-4; D gene: -; clone size: -; J gene: TRBJ1-5
CDR3 DNA: TGTGCCAGCGGCCGGGACAGGGGAGGCTATGGCTACACCTTC; CDR3 protein: CASGRDRGGYGYTF; V gene: TRBV28; D gene: TRBD1; clone size: many; J gene: TRBJ1-2
CDR3 DNA: TGTGCCAGCAGCCAAGTCGGGTTGTTCACTGAAGCTTTCTTT; CDR3 protein: CASSQVGLFTEAFF; V gene: TRBV14; D gene: -; clone size: many; J gene: TRBJ1-1
CDR3 DNA: TGTGCCAGCAGCATGCAGAGTGAAAAACTGTTTTTT; CDR3 protein: CASSMQSEKLFF; V gene: TRBV7-9; D gene: -; clone size: many; J gene: TRBJ1-4
CDR3 DNA: TGTGCCAGCAGCGTAGCCGACAGCTATGGCTACACCTTC; CDR3 protein: CASSVADSYGYTF; V gene: TRBV9; D gene: -; clone size: -; J gene: TRBJ1-2
CDR3 DNA: TGTGCCAGCAGTCAAGGGGGGGGTAGTAGGCAACTTTTGAACGAGCAGTACTTC; CDR3 protein: CASSQGGGSRQLLNEQYF; V gene: TRBV27; D gene: -; clone size: many; J gene: TRBJ2-7
CDR3 DNA: TGTGCCAGCAGCCCAGGGGTTCGGGCAGCAACTAATGAAAAACTGTTTTTT; CDR3 protein: CASSPGVRAATNEKLFF; V gene: TRBV12-3/TRBV12-4; D gene: -; clone size: many; J gene: TRBJ1-4
CDR3 DNA: TGTGCCAGCAGTTACTCGATAGGGGGTTCGTCCTATAATTCACCCCTCCACTTT; CDR3 protein: CASSYSIGGSSYNSPLHF; V gene: TRBV6-5; D gene: -; clone size: many; J gene: TRBJ1-6
CDR3 DNA: TGTGCCTGGAGTATCCCGACAGGGGGGAGCTACTTC; CDR3 protein: CAWSIPTGGSYF; V gene: TRBV30; D gene: TRBD1; clone size: -; J gene: TRBJ2-4
CDR3 DNA: TGTGCCAGCAGTGAAGAGACAGGGATCCTGTTCTTC; CDR3 protein: CASSEETGILFF; V gene: TRBV6-1; D gene: TRBD1; clone size: few; J gene: TRBJ2-1
CDR3 DNA: TGTGCCAGTAGTGCAGGGGGCATGGATGAAAAACTGTTTTTT; CDR3 protein: CASSAGGMDEKLFF; V gene: TRBV19; D gene: TRBD1; clone size: few; J gene: TRBJ1-4
CDR3 DNA: TGTGCCAGCTCACCGACAGGGGCCCGCCGAACTTATGGCTACACCTTC; CDR3 protein: CASSPTGARRTYGYTF; V gene: TRBV18; D gene: TRBD1; clone size: many; J gene: TRBJ1-2